The rows below give T cell receptor beta chains drawn from one sample of a study of a mutant IDH1 vaccine in newly diagnosed glioma. Assay used: immunoSEQ multiplex PCR; TCRdb lists only in-frame clones, some missing. In the table there are some 29,000 clones, about four fifths of which are singletons. Their cognate antigens are unknown. This specimen consisted of PBMCs, obtained from a glioma patient whose treatment included an IDH1 peptide vaccine. These receptors were taken from a woman between 25 and 40 years old with glioma. CDR3s include the opening cysteine and the closing phenylalanine or tryptophan.

>TRBV5-4
CASSLAQWENGYTF
>TRBV6-6
CASRTGGYEQYF
>TRBV5-4
CASFRDTNYGYTF
>TRBV7-9
CASSLGATEAFF
>TRBV25-1
CASSDGGNQPQHF
>TRBV5-1
CASSLVLGADNSPLHF
>TRBV6-5
CASSYEGQGTAGYTF
>TRBV15
CATSRMDSDNYGYTF
>TRBV10-2
CASSETRRSRNQPQHF
>TRBV5-1
CASSLWDTSGENIQYF
>TRBV6-5
CASSYGDRASDTQYF
>TRBV5-1
CASSRTDPNYGYTF
>TRBV6-8
CASNRQGAMLRDYGYTF
>TRBV29-1
CSVEARTGNTGELFF
>TRBV7-8
CASSLVTGKDQPQHF
>TRBV19
CASSTDRDGHEQYF
>TRBV5-1
CASSLSTAENTEAFF
>TRBV29-1
CSVESTGKFYGYTF
>TRBV4-2
CASSQEGRGQGSGYTF
>TRBV5-1
CASSWDVNQPQHF
>TRBV6-1
CASSEEAGHSYEQYF
>TRBV30
CAWNRVLEYTF
>TRBV6-1
CASSEPAYEQYF
>TRBV25-1
CASSEYRTKDKNEKLFF
>TRBV5-6
CASILLGRNTEAFF
>TRBV7-9
CASSLTGTNYGYTF
>TRBV5-1
CASSYYGQGAEQYF
>TRBV11-2
CASSPTPMTEAFF
>TRBV4-2
CASSQEGGGARETQYF
>TRBV2
CASRATDSGNTIYF
>TRBV6-1
CASSGGLAGGTGELFF
>TRBV2
CASRASGNTIYF
>TRBV9
CASSTDRATNTGELFF
>TRBV6-1
CASSVGAGGKNGYTF
>TRBV19
CATQGGGVYGYTF
>TRBV2
CAIMAGEDEQFF
>TRBV6-5
CASSLQGGYNEQFF
>TRBV11-2
CASSLDRVRTHGYTF
>TRBV4-2
CASSRQGTTEAFF
>TRBV5-6
CASSLNTGELFF
>TRBV9
CASSVERAWWWLYGYTF
>TRBV7-9
CASSPGQGNYGYTF